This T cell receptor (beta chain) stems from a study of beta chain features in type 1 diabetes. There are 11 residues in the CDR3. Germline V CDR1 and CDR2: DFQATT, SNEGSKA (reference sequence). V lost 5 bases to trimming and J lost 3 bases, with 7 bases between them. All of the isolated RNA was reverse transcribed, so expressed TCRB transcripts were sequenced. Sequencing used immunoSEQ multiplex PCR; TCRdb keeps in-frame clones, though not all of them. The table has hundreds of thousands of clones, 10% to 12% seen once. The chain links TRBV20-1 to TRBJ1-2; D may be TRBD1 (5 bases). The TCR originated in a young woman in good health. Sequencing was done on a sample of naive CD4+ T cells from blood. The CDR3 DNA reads TGCAGTGCTTGGGACCACTATGGCTACACCTTC. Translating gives CSAWDHYGYTF.